Each of the 29 T cell receptor beta chains below was sequenced from the same sample in a study of T cell responses to AZD1222 COVID-19 vaccine. Only in-frame clones appear in the TCRdb table, and some are missing; sequencing was by immunoSEQ multiplex PCR. This table holds roughly 120,000 clones, roughly 90% found once. Sample: peripheral blood, taken 28 days after the second AZD1222 dose. These receptors all stem from an adult who received the AZD1222 COVID-19 vaccine.

The chain uses TRBV5-6 and TRBJ1-3; D unresolved. The CDR3 sequence is 14 residues long. Germline CDR1 is SGHDT and CDR2 is YYEEEE. V lost 5 bases, J lost 0 bases, and 9 bases lay in between. In nucleotides, the CDR3 is TGTGCCAGCAGTCCCGGCATCTCTGGAAACACCATATATTTT. It translates to CASSPGISGNTIYF.

The chain employs TRBV16 and TRBJ1-1; TRBD1 might be the D (5 bases). The CDR3 is 13 amino acids. Trimming removed 2 bases from V and 11 bases from J, with 15 bases in between. The germline gives CDR1 KGHSY, CDR2 FQNENV. In nucleotides, the CDR3 is TGTGCCAGCAGCCAACTGGCAGGGATGCTCGCTTTCTTT. Its protein product is CASSQLAGMLAFF.

This sequence joins TRBV6-7 and TRBJ2-5; TRBD1 or TRBD2 may be the D gene (5 bases each). TRBV6-7 has ORF status, its function being uncertain. CDR3 length: 22 residues. Deletions cut 2 bases from V and 2 bases from J, with 33 bases between. CDR3 sequence: CASSYLPLRGGVPSGYQETQYF. Here the CDR3 DNA reads TGTGCCAGCAGTTACCTCCCCCTCCGGGGCGGCGTTCCCTCGGGTTATCAAGAGACCCAGTACTTC.

The chain is built from TRBV28 and TRBJ2-3, with 9 bases identical to TRBD2. J lost 1 base, V lost 5 bases, and 4 bases had no gene match. This CDR3 is 15 amino acids long. Looked up from germline, CDR1 is MDHEN and CDR2 is SYDVKM. Here the CDR3 reads CASSAGGPGTDTQYF. In nucleotides, the CDR3 is TGTGCCAGCAGTGCGGGGGGGCCCGGCACAGATACGCAGTATTTT.

The J gene is TRBJ2-5, the V gene TRBV4-1; 10 bases line up with TRBD2. The CDR3 runs 17 residues. CDR1 MGHRA and CDR2 YSYEKL come from the germline V gene. The trim removed 0 bases at V and 4 bases at J, leaving 8 bases unmatched. The CDR3 is CASSQEGASGGGETQYF. CDR3 coding DNA: TGCGCCAGCAGCCAAGAAGGGGCTAGCGGGGGTGGAGAGACCCAGTACTTC.

This chain joins TRBV27 and TRBJ2-5; D is possibly TRBD2 (7 bases). The germline gives CDR1 MNHEY, CDR2 SMNVEV (reference sequence). Trimming took 2 bases from V and 4 from J, leaving 17 bases between them. The CDR3 spans 16 residues. In DNA form, the CDR3 reads TGTGCCAGCAGTTTAGGCCACGGCGGGGGCCTAGAGACCCAGTACTTC. As protein: CASSLGHGGGLETQYF.

The CDR3 sequence is CASSPVRAGELFF. The DNA for the CDR3 is TGTGCCAGCAGCCCTGTTAGGGCCGGGGAGCTGTTTTTT. The chain carries TRBV3-1 (or the pseudogene TRBV3-2) and TRBJ2-2; D is unclear. The germline V and J ends were trimmed by 4 bases and 6 bases, with 9 bases remaining between them. The CDR3 is 13 amino acids. Germline CDR1 is LGHDT and CDR2 is YNNKEL (reference sequence).

The chain has TRBV18 and TRBJ1-2, with 12 bases matching TRBD1. The V segment lost 4 bases and the J segment 3 bases; nucleotides outside the gene matches: 6. Germline values: CDR1 KGHSH, CDR2 LQKENI. This CDR3 has 16 amino acids. CDR3 DNA: TGTGCCAGCTCACGTCCCGGGACAGGGGGCGACTATGGCTACACCTTC. It translates to CASSRPGTGGDYGYTF.

The gene calls are TRBV12-3 or TRBV12-4 and TRBJ1-2; D unclear. Trimming pared 3 bases from V and 0 bases from J, leaving 5 bases between. This CDR3 spans 13 amino acids. The DNA for the CDR3 is TGTGCCAGCAGTTTGGATACTAACTATGGCTACACCTTC. It is translated as CASSLDTNYGYTF.

The V call is TRBV6-5, the J call TRBJ1-5, with D perhaps matching TRBD1 (5 bases). The CDR3 spans 15 residues. Germline V lookup: CDR1 MNHEY, CDR2 SVGAGI. Trimming pared 0 bases from V and 5 bases from J, leaving 11 bases between. CDR3 sequence (DNA): TGTGCCAGCAGTTACTCGAGGGGTTCTTATCAGCCCCAGCATTTT. Translated, it gives CASSYSRGSYQPQHF.

The V call is TRBV12-5, the J call TRBJ1-5, with 11 bases lining up with TRBD1. After removal of 7 bases from V and 5 bases from J, the junction contained 7 bases not matched to a gene. The CDR3 is 15 residues long. Germline-derived CDR1 and CDR2 are LGHNT and FRNRAP. The CDR3 is CASDDGTGGYQPQHF. The CDR3 DNA reads as TGTGCTAGTGACGACGGGACAGGGGGATATCAGCCCCAGCATTTT.

The CDR3 here is CASSEGQGASYEQYF. DNA for the CDR3: TGTGCCAGCAGCGAGGGACAGGGCGCCTCCTACGAGCAGTACTTC. The rearrangement links TRBV3-1 (or the pseudogene TRBV3-2) to TRBJ2-7; 9 positions match TRBD1. Trimming cost V 5 bases and J 0 bases; bases outside gene matches: 5. Germline CDR1 is LGHDT and CDR2 is YNNKEL (reference sequence). The CDR3 extends over 15 amino acids.

The rearrangement links TRBV3-1 (or the pseudogene TRBV3-2) to TRBJ1-4; no clear D gene. V was cut by 6 bases and J by 8 bases, with 19 bases left in between. This CDR3 region has 15 residues. Germline CDR1 LGHDT, CDR2 YNNKEL (reference sequence). Here the CDR3 DNA reads TGTGCCAGCAGTCTCGGTGGGCAGATCGGCGAAAAACTGTTTTTT. Amino acids: CASSLGGQIGEKLFF.

The genes are TRBV19 and TRBJ1-1; D gene uncertain. Germline lookup yields CDR1 LNHDA and CDR2 SQIVND (reference sequence). V was clipped by 6 bases and J by 5 bases, with 19 bases between them. The CDR3 is made up of 15 amino acids. As DNA, the CDR3 is TGTGCCAGTAGCCGAGAAGGGCTAGGGCGAACTGAAGCTTTCTTT. Protein sequence: CASSREGLGRTEAFF.

The chain uses TRBV7-8 and TRBJ2-7; D gene unclear. This CDR3 contains 14 residues. Germline V CDR1 and CDR2: SGHVS, FQNEAQ. Trimming cost V 1 base and J 6 bases, with 13 bases left between them. DNA of the CDR3: TGTGCCAGCAGCTTAGGACTGGGCCCCACCGAGCAGTACTTC. It translates to CASSLGLGPTEQYF.

The V gene is TRBV7-2, the J gene TRBJ1-4; weak D call: TRBD1 (5 bases). Trimming took 2 bases from V and 8 from J, leaving 27 bases between them. Germline loops: CDR1 SGHTA, CDR2 FQGNSA. CDR3 length: 19 amino acids. For the CDR3, the DNA is TGTGCCAGCAGCTTAAATCCGACCCTTATGGCGGGGGAGGGGGAAAAACTGTTTTTT. Encoded protein: CASSLNPTLMAGEGEKLFF.

V usage is TRBV6-1 and J usage is TRBJ1-2; D is uncertain. Germline values: CDR1 MNHNS, CDR2 SASEGT. V lost 5 bases, J lost 3 bases, and 13 bases lay in between. CDR3 length equals 14 residues. CDR3 in DNA: TGTGCCAGCAGTCCCCAAGTAGGTGACTATGGCTACACCTTC. Translating gives CASSPQVGDYGYTF.

The rearrangement joins TRBV28 to TRBJ1-2, with D hard to call. Per germline, CDR1 MDHEN and CDR2 SYDVKM. This CDR3 has 12 amino acids. Trimming pared 3 bases from V and 6 bases from J, leaving 8 bases between. The CDR3 sequence is CASSFLSDGYTF. In nucleotides, the CDR3 is TGTGCCAGCAGTTTTCTATCAGATGGCTACACCTTC.

CDR3 in amino acids: CASSLRTSGKNTGELFF. The CDR3 DNA is TGTGCCAGCAGTCTTAGGACTAGCGGAAAGAACACCGGGGAGCTGTTTTTT. The chain couples TRBV3-1 (or the pseudogene TRBV3-2) to TRBJ2-2; 10 nucleotides align to TRBD2. The ends lost 6 bases at V and 1 base at J; junction bases unmatched: 8. Looked up from germline, CDR1 is LGHDT and CDR2 is YNNKEL (reference sequence). This CDR3 contains 17 residues.

This chain links TRBV6-5 with TRBJ1-6; possible D gene TRBD1, 5 bases. CDR1 and CDR2 from the germline V gene are MNHEY and SVGAGI. Trimming took 1 base from V and 5 from J, leaving 9 bases between them. This CDR3 has 15 amino acids. CDR3 sequence: CASSYFEGNNSPLHF. Here the CDR3 DNA reads TGTGCCAGCAGTTACTTCGAGGGGAATAATTCACCCCTCCACTTT.

The gene calls are TRBV6-1 and TRBJ2-1; 11 nucleotides line up with TRBD1. With 3 bases clipped from V and 7 bases from J, the junction kept 8 bases outside the gene matches. Per germline, CDR1 MNHNS and CDR2 SASEGT. The CDR3 consists of 16 residues. The CDR3 reads CASSDFLGQGDNEQFF. CDR3 coding DNA: TGTGCCAGCAGTGATTTTTTGGGACAGGGGGATAATGAGCAGTTCTTC.

The gene calls are TRBV6-1 and TRBJ2-7, with TRBD2 matching over 10 bases. Unmatched junction bases numbered 10, after V lost 4 bases and J lost 1 base. The CDR3 is 17 residues long. Germline-derived CDR1 and CDR2 are MNHNS and SASEGT. CDR3 in amino acids: CASSVSKREGVSYEQYF. The CDR3 DNA reads TGTGCCAGCAGTGTCTCTAAGCGGGAGGGGGTGTCCTACGAGCAGTACTTC.

The J gene is TRBJ2-3, the V gene TRBV6-5; TRBD2 matches at 9 bases. The germline V gene encodes CDR1 MNHEY and CDR2 SVGAGI. This CDR3 region has 15 residues. With V trimmed by 8 bases and J by 4 bases, 10 bases remained unmatched. CDR3 sequence reads: CASGWSGRRADTQYF. CDR3 in DNA: TGTGCCAGCGGCTGGAGCGGGAGGCGTGCAGATACGCAGTATTTT.

This clone was recorded a few times. This chain connects TRBV2 to TRBJ1-2; D remains ambiguous. Trimming shortened V by 4 bases and J by 3 bases, and 9 bases separated the two germline ends. Germline CDR1 and CDR2: SNHLY and FYNNEI. This CDR3 is built from 13 residues. The CDR3 bases are TGTGCCAGCAGTGTGGAAAGGGACTATGGCTACACCTTC. It codes for CASSVERDYGYTF.

This clone came up once. The chain couples TRBV6-5 to TRBJ2-7; 10 bases match TRBD2. Germline V gene lookup returns CDR1 MNHEY and CDR2 SVGAGI. CDR3 length: 13 amino acids. The V gene end was trimmed by 6 bases and the J gene end by 3 bases; junction bases not matched to a gene: 2. The CDR3 DNA follows: TGTGCCAGCAGCCGGACTAGCGGCTACGAGCAGTACTTC. This codes for CASSRTSGYEQYF.

This chain joins TRBV7-6 and TRBJ1-3; D unresolved. CDR3 size: 16 residues. With 1 base removed from V and 0 bases from J, the gap between germline ends came to 10 bases. Germline V gene data show CDR1 as SGHVS and CDR2 as FNYEAQ. CDR3 nucleotides: TGTGCCAGCAGCTTAGTGGGAGGGCTCTCTGGAAACACCATATATTTT. Translating gives CASSLVGGLSGNTIYF.

The gene calls are TRBV18 and TRBJ1-2; D perhaps matches TRBD1 (5 bases). Between the trimmed V and J ends, which lost 3 bases and 2 bases, there was a span of 16 bases. This CDR3 is 16 amino acids long. Germline CDR1 is KGHSH and CDR2 is LQKENI. The CDR3 loop is CASSPTLGQVNYGYTF. In nucleotides, the CDR3 is TGTGCCAGCTCACCTACCCTGGGGCAGGTGAACTATGGCTACACCTTC.

The J gene is TRBJ1-5, the V gene TRBV15, with D possibly being TRBD1 (5 bases). The CDR3 is 15 amino acids. V was shortened by 2 bases and J by 4 bases, with 12 bases between the two germline ends. Per the germline V gene, CDR1 is LNHNV and CDR2 is YYDKDF (reference sequence). This CDR3 is CATSRWDGWNQPQHF. The CDR3 region has the DNA TGTGCCACCAGCAGATGGGACGGATGGAATCAGCCCCAGCATTTT.

CDR3 protein: CASSPPLYGQGNQPQHF. As DNA, the CDR3 is TGTGCCAGCTCACCACCGTTATATGGACAGGGAAATCAGCCCCAGCATTTT. The chain carries TRBV18 and TRBJ1-5, with TRBD1 identical over 8 bases. CDR1 and CDR2 from the germline V gene are KGHSH and LQKENI. Unmatched junction bases numbered 8, after V lost 0 bases and J lost 4 bases. The CDR3 runs to 17 residues.